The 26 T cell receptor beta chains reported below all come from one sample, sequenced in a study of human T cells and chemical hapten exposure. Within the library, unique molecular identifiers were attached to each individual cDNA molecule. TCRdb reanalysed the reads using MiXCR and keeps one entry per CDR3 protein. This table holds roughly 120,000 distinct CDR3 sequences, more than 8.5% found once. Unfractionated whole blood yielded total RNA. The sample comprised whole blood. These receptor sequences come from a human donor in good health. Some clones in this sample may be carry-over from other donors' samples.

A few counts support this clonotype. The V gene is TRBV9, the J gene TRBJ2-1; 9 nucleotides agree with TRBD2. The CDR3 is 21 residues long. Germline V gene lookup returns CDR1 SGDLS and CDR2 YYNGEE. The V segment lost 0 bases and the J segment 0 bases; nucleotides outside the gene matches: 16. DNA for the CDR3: TGTGCCAGCAGCGTAGCTGTGACTAGCGGACCTAAACTAAGCTCCTACAATGAGCAGTTCTTC. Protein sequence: CASSVAVTSGPKLSSYNEQFF.

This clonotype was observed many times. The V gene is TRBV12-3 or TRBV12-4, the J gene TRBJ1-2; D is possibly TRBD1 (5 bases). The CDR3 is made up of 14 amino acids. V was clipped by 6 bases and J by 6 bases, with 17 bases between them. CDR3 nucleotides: TGTGCCAGCAGGGGTTCGAGTGCAGGGCATGGCTACACCTTC. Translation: CASRGSSAGHGYTF.

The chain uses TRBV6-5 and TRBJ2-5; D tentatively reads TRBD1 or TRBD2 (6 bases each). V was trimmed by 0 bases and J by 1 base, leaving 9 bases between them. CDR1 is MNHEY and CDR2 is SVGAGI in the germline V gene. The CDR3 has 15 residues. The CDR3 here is CASSYSGGSQETQYF. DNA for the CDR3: TGTGCCAGCAGTTACTCGGGGGGCTCCCAAGAGACCCAGTACTTC.

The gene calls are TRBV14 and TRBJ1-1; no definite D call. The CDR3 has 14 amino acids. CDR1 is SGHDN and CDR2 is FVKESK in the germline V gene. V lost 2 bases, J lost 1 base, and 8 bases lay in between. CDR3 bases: TGTGCCAGCAGCCAAATAGTAGGGAACACTGAAGCTTTCTTT. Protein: CASSQIVGNTEAFF.

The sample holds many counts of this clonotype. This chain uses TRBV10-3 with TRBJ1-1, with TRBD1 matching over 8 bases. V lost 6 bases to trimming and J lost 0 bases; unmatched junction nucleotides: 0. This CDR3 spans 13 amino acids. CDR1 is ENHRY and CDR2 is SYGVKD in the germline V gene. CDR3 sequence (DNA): TGTGCCATCAGGGACAGGGTGAACACTGAAGCTTTCTTT. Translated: CAIRDRVNTEAFF.

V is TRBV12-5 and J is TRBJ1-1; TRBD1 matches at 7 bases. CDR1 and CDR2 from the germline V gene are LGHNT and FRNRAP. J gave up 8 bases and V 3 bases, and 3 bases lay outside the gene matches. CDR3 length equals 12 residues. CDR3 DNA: TGTGCTAGTGGTTTTTCAGGGGGAGAAGCTTTCTTT. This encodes CASGFSGGEAFF.

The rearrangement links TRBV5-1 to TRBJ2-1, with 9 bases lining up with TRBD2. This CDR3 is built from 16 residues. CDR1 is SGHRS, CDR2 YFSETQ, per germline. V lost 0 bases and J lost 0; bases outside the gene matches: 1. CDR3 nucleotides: TGCGCCAGCAGCTTGGGTAGCGGGAGCTCCTACAATGAGCAGTTCTTC. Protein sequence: CASSLGSGSSYNEQFF. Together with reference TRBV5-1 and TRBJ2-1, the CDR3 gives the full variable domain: KAGVTQTPRYLIKTRGQQVTLSCSPISGHRSVSWYQQTPGQGLQFLFEYFSETQRNKGNFPGRFSGRQFSNSRSEMNVSTLELGDSALYLCASSLGSGSSYNEQFFGPGTRLTVL.

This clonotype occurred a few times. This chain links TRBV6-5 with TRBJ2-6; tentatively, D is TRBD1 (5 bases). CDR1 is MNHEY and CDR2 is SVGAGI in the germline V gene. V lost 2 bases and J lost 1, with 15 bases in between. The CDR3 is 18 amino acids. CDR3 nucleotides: TGTGCCAGCAGTTACACAGGCCCTGGACGTTCTGGGGCCAACGTCCTGACTTTC. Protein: CASSYTGPGRSGANVLTF.

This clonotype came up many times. The CDR3 DNA is TGCGCCAGCAGCAACCCCAGGGCTAACACTGAAGCTTTCTTT. Its protein is CASSNPRANTEAFF. The chain is built from TRBV5-1 and TRBJ1-1, with a weak D call TRBD1 (5 bases). In germline, CDR1 is SGHRS, CDR2 YFSETQ. V lost 4 bases and J lost 2, with 12 bases in between. The CDR3 is 14 amino acids.

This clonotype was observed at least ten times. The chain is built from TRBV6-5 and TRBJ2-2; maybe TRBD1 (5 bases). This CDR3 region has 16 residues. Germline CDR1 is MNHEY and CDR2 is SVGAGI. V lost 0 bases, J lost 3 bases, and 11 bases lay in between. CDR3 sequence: CASSYSSRADTGELFF. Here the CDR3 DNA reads TGTGCCAGCAGTTACTCGAGCAGGGCGGACACCGGGGAGCTGTTTTTT.

CDR3 loop: CASSLDGAEETQYF. Written as DNA, the CDR3 is TGTGCCAGCAGCCTGGACGGAGCTGAAGAGACCCAGTACTTC. The genes are TRBV21-1 and TRBJ2-5. TRBV21-1 is marked as a pseudogene. CDR3 length: 14 residues.

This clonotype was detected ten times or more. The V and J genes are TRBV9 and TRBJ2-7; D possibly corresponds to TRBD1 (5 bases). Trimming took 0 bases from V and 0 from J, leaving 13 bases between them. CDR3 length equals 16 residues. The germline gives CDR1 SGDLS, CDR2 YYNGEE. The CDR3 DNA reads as TGTGCCAGCAGCGTAGCGGCGACAGTTAGCTCCTACGAGCAGTACTTC. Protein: CASSVAATVSSYEQYF. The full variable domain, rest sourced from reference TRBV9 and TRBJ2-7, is DSGVTQTPKHLITATGQRVTLRCSPRSGDLSVYWYQQSLDQGLQFLIQYYNGEERAKGNILERFSAQQFPDLHSELNLSSLELGDSALYFCASSVAATVSSYEQYFGPGTRLTVT.

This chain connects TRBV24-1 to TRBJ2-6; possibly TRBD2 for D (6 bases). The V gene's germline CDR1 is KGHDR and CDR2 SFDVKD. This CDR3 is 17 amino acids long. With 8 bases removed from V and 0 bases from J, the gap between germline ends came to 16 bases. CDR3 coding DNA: TGTGCCACCACCCATACGACCGGGAGCTCTGGGGCCAACGTCCTGACTTTC. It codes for CATTHTTGSSGANVLTF.

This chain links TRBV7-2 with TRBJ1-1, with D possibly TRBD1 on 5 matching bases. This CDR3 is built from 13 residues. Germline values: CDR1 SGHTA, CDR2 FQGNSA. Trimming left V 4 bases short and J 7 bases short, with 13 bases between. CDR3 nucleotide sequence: TGTGCCAGCAGCTCCCCCAGGGCAAATGAAGCTTTCTTT. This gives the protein CASSSPRANEAFF.

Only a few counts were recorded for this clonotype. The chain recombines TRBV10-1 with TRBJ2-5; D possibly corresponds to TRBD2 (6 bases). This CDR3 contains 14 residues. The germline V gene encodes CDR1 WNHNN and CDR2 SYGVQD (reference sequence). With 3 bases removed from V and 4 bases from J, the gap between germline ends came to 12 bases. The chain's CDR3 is CASSDFGGGETQYF. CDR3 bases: TGCGCCAGCAGTGACTTCGGGGGTGGAGAGACCCAGTACTTC.

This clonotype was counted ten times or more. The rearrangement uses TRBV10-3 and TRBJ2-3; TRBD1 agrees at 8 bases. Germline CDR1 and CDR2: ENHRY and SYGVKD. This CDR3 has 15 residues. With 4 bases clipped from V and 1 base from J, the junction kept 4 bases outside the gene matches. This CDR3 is CAISATGVGTDTQYF. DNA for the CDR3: TGTGCCATCAGTGCGACAGGGGTAGGCACAGATACGCAGTATTTT.

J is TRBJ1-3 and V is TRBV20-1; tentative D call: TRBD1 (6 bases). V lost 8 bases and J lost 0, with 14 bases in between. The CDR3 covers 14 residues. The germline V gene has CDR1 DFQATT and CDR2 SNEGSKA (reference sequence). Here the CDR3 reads CSSKGDPSGNTIYF. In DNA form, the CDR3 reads TGCAGTTCGAAGGGGGATCCCTCTGGAAACACCATATATTTT.

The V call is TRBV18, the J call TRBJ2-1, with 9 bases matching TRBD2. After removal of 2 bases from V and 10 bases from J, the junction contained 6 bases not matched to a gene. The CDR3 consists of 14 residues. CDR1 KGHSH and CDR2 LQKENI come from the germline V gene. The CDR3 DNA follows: TGTGCCAGCTCACCATGGGCTAGCGGGGAAGAGCAGTTCTTC. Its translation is CASSPWASGEEQFF.

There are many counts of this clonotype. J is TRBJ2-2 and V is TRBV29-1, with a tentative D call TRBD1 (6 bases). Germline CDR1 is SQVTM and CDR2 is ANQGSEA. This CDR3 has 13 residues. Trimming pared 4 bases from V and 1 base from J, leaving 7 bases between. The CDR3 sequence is CSVARGNTGELFF. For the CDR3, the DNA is TGCAGCGTTGCCAGGGGGAACACCGGGGAGCTGTTTTTT.

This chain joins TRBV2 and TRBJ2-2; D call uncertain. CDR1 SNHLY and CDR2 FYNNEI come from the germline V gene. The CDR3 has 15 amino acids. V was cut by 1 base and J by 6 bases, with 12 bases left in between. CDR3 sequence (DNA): TGTGCCAGCAGTGAAGGGACCCTGACGGCCGGGGAGCTGTTTTTT. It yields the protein CASSEGTLTAGELFF.

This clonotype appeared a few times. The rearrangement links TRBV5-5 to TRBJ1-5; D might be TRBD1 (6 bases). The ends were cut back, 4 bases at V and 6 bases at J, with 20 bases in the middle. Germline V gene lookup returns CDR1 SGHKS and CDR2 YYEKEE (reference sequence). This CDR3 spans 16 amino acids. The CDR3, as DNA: TGTGCCAGCAGCAAGGGGGATGACTACCAATCTCAGCCCCAGCATTTT. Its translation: CASSKGDDYQSQPQHF.

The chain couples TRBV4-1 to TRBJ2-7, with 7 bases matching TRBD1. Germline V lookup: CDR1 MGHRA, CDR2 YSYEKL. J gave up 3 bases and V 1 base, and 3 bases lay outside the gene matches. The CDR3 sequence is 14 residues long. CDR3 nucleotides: TGCGCCAGCAGCCAAGTAACAGGGGACTACGAGCAGTACTTC. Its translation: CASSQVTGDYEQYF.

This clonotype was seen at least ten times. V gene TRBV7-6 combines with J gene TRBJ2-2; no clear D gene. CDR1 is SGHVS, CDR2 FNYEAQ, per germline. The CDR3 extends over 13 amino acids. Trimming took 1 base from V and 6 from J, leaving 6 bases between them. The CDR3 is CASSLDLSGELFF. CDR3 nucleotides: TGTGCCAGCAGCTTAGATCTCTCCGGGGAGCTGTTTTTT.

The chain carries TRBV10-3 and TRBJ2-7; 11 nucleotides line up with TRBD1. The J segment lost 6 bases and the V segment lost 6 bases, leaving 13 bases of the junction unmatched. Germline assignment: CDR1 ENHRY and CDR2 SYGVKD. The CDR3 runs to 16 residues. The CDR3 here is CAISALTGTGGPEQYF. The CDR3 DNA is TGTGCCATCAGCGCTCTCACCGGGACAGGGGGTCCCGAGCAGTACTTC.

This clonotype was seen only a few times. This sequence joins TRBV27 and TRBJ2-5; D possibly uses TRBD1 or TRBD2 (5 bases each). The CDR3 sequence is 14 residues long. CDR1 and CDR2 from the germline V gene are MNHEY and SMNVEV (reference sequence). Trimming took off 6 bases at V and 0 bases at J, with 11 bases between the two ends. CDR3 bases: TGTGCCAGCAGGCTGATGGGGGACCAAGAGACCCAGTACTTC. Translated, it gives CASRLMGDQETQYF.

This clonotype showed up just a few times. In DNA form, the CDR3 reads TGTGCCAGCAGCTTATCCGGGTCCCGGGGGGATACGCAGTATTTT. Amino acids: CASSLSGSRGDTQYF. The J gene is TRBJ2-3, the V gene TRBV7-3; possible D gene TRBD2, 6 bases. Germline V gene data show CDR1 as SGHTA and CDR2 as FQGTGA. V was shortened by 2 bases and J by 6 bases, with 15 bases between the two germline ends. This CDR3 region has 15 residues.